This T cell receptor (beta chain) is from a study of cytomegalovirus exposure and HLA in healthy donors. Per germline, CDR1 SGHTA and CDR2 FQGNSA. This CDR3 contains 15 residues. V was clipped by 5 bases and J by 5 bases; unmatched bases: 7. Notes on the study in general: A list of 164 TCR beta chains associated with cytomegalovirus was given.

Separate from the approximately 670-subject first cohort was the approximately 120-subject validation cohort, to which the donors belonged. As for this clone: Its antigen is currently unknown.

TCRdb's table, derived via immunoSEQ multiplex PCR, lists solely in-frame clones and lacks some. Seen here are roughly 120,000 clones, more than 70% observed once, and the top ten hold nearly 5%. The sequence was obtained from a man aged 18 to 30 in good health and CMV-seronegative. This chain uses TRBV7-2 with TRBJ1-1, with 11 bases identical to TRBD1. Sequencing was performed on PBMCs. CDR3: CASSRRDRGFTEAFF. Written as DNA, the CDR3 is TGTGCCAGCAGCCGAAGGGACAGGGGGTTTACTGAAGCTTTCTTT.